The 27 T cell receptor beta chains listed next were all sequenced from one sample in a study of shared clonotypes between healthy human individuals. Here immunoSEQ multiplex PCR was the method, and the copy in TCRdb shows in-frame clones only, minus some. The sample lists roughly 2.2 million clones, around 90% occurring once. The sample comprised naive CD4+ T cells from PBMCs. The sample's subset: CD45RA+ positively selected. Source of these receptors: a man aged 18 to 35 in good health. Some clones in this sample may be carry-over from other donors' samples.

CDR3 amino acids: CASSIGQVAETQYF. As DNA, the CDR3 is TGTGCCAGCAGCATCGGACAGGTCGCGGAGACCCAGTACTTC. The V and J genes are TRBV11-2 and TRBJ2-5; 7 bases are shared with TRBD1. This CDR3 is built from 14 residues. Trimming removed 5 bases from V and 5 bases from J; junction bases left unmatched: 8. Germline-derived CDR1 and CDR2 are SGHAT and FQNNGV. The full variable domain, in which reference TRBV11-2 and TRBJ2-5 provide the parts outside the CDR3, is EAGVAQSPRYKIIEKRQSVAFWCNPISGHATLYWYQQILGQGPKLLIQFQNNGVVDDSQLPKDRFSAERLKGVDSTLKIQPAKLEDSAVYLCASSIGQVAETQYFGPGTRLLVL.

The gene calls are TRBV6-6 and TRBJ2-4; D not resolved. Germline V gene lookup returns CDR1 MNHNY and CDR2 SVGAGI (reference sequence). The germline V and J ends were trimmed by 1 base and 4 bases, with 2 bases remaining between them. CDR3 length: 12 amino acids. The CDR3 protein is CASSYLKNIQYF. DNA of the CDR3: TGTGCCAGCAGTTACTTAAAAAACATTCAGTACTTC.

V is TRBV5-1 and J is TRBJ1-2; TRBD1 agrees at 7 bases. The germline V gene encodes CDR1 SGHRS and CDR2 YFSETQ. CDR3 length equals 13 residues. V shed 4 bases, J shed 5 bases, and the junction held 5 bases outside the gene matches. The CDR3 DNA is TGCGCCAGCAGCCCTGACAGGGAGTATGGCTACACCTTC. Translation: CASSPDREYGYTF.

The sample holds a few counts of this clone. The chain links TRBV7-3 to TRBJ2-2; possibly TRBD1 for D (6 bases). This CDR3 has 14 residues. The germline V gene has CDR1 SGHTA and CDR2 FQGTGA. The V and J ends lost 2 bases and 4 bases respectively, with 8 bases between them. CDR3 residues: CASSLGTTTGELFF. CDR3 bases: TGTGCCAGCAGCTTAGGGACAACCACCGGGGAGCTGTTTTTT.

V gene TRBV11-3 combines with J gene TRBJ2-1; 7 nucleotides agree with TRBD2. J lost 2 bases, V lost 5 bases, and 3 bases had no gene match. This CDR3 is 14 amino acids long. Germline lookup yields CDR1 SGHNT and CDR2 YENEEA. CDR3 amino acids: CASSPGTTYNEQFF. The CDR3 coding sequence is TGTGCCAGCAGCCCTGGGACTACCTACAATGAGCAGTTCTTC.

The chain carries TRBV14 and TRBJ2-2; the D is unclear. Germline values: CDR1 SGHDN, CDR2 FVKESK. V shed 5 bases and J shed 1 base, with 8 bases lying between them. CDR3 length equals 14 residues. This chain's CDR3 is CASSKVVNTGELFF. DNA of the CDR3: TGTGCCAGCAGCAAAGTCGTGAACACCGGGGAGCTGTTTTTT.

The rearrangement links TRBV6-1 to TRBJ2-1; D assignment may be TRBD1 or TRBD2 (6 bases each). CDR1 is MNHNS, CDR2 SASEGT, per germline. V was pared by 8 bases and J by 5 bases, with 16 bases between. CDR3 length: 14 residues. Here the CDR3 reads CASASWGADNEQFF. As DNA, the CDR3 is TGTGCCAGCGCGAGTTGGGGGGCAGACAATGAGCAGTTCTTC.

A few counts support this clone. At the DNA level, this CDR3 is encoded by other sequences in the same sample as well. The genes are TRBV28 and TRBJ1-1; unclear D gene. Trimming pared 7 bases from V and 5 bases from J, leaving 14 bases between. CDR1 is MDHEN, CDR2 SYDVKM, per germline. This CDR3 region has 13 residues. Written as DNA, the CDR3 is TGTGCCAGCACCATCCCCCCGGGGACTGAAGCTTTCTTT. Translated: CASTIPPGTEAFF.

The chain recombines TRBV7-2 with TRBJ2-7, with TRBD1 matching over 9 bases. Germline V gene data show CDR1 as SGHTA and CDR2 as FQGNSA. Trimming removed 5 bases from V and 6 bases from J; junction bases left unmatched: 5. The CDR3 is 13 amino acids. DNA of the CDR3: TGTGCCAGCAGCGGGGACAGGGCGGGCGAGCAGTACTTC. It yields the protein CASSGDRAGEQYF.

The chain uses TRBV2 and TRBJ2-3; 7 positions agree with TRBD1. The CDR3 totals 14 residues. Germline loops: CDR1 SNHLY, CDR2 FYNNEI. J lost 0 bases, V lost 10 bases, and 7 bases had no gene match. As DNA, the CDR3 is TGTGCCACCAGGGGGTCACTTAGCACAGATACGCAGTATTTT. Its translation is CATRGSLSTDTQYF.

The CDR3 spells CASSIRQGRAFF. The CDR3, as DNA: TGTGCCAGTAGTATCCGACAGGGTAGAGCTTTCTTT. The V call is TRBV19, the J call TRBJ1-1; 7 positions agree with TRBD1. Germline V gene sequence: CDR1 LNHDA, CDR2 SQIVND (reference sequence). Unmatched junction bases numbered 5, after V lost 3 bases and J lost 10 bases. This CDR3 region has 12 residues.

On this clone: Other DNA sequences in the sample encode the same CDR3. The rearrangement joins TRBV18 to TRBJ2-3, with a tentative D call TRBD1 (5 bases). V was cut by 1 base and J by 1 base, with 9 bases left in between. Germline lookup yields CDR1 KGHSH and CDR2 LQKENI. The CDR3 has 15 residues. The CDR3 spells CASSPRQGGTDTQYF. The DNA of the CDR3 is TGTGCCAGCTCACCACGGCAGGGTGGCACAGATACGCAGTATTTT.

The chain carries TRBV18 and TRBJ2-7; weak D call: TRBD1 (6 bases). CDR3 length: 13 residues. Germline lookup yields CDR1 KGHSH and CDR2 LQKENI. V lost 5 bases to trimming and J lost 4 bases, with 12 bases between them. The CDR3 DNA reads as TGTGCCAGCTCAACCACAGGGAAATACGAGCAGTACTTC. Translated: CASSTTGKYEQYF.

The J gene is TRBJ1-4, the V gene TRBV18; 7 bases align to TRBD1. Trimming removed 3 bases from V and 7 bases from J; junction bases left unmatched: 8. Germline lookup yields CDR1 KGHSH and CDR2 LQKENI. This CDR3 contains 15 residues. In DNA, the CDR3 is TGTGCCAGCTCACCGTTCTCAGGGGGTGTTGAAAAACTGTTTTTT. Translation gives CASSPFSGGVEKLFF.

The chain employs TRBV6-5 and TRBJ2-1; a weak D match, TRBD1 (5 bases). V shed 5 bases and J shed 8 bases, with 19 bases lying between them. The CDR3 runs 15 residues. Germline lookup yields CDR1 MNHEY and CDR2 SVGAGI. The CDR3, as DNA: TGTGCCAGCAGTCCACGGTGGGGCTCCACCGATGAGCAGTTCTTC. It encodes CASSPRWGSTDEQFF.

The chain has TRBV14 and TRBJ2-1, with no clear D. Germline V gene lookup returns CDR1 SGHDN and CDR2 FVKESK. The CDR3 covers 19 residues. V lost 3 bases and J lost 2, with 23 bases in between. CDR3 in amino acids: CASSHSKGRGSAPYNEQFF. In DNA, the CDR3 is TGTGCCAGCAGCCATTCCAAAGGACGTGGCAGTGCCCCCTACAATGAGCAGTTCTTC.

The chain couples TRBV29-1 to TRBJ1-4; tentative D call: TRBD1 (6 bases). Germline CDR1 SQVTM, CDR2 ANQGSEA. CDR3 length equals 13 residues. V lost 3 bases to trimming and J lost 8 bases, with 13 bases between them. DNA for the CDR3: TGCAGCGTTGACCAGGGGCAACGGGAAAAACTGTTTTTT. It codes for CSVDQGQREKLFF.

A remark on this clone: It is unclear where the CDR3 begins or ends on the DNA, so no DNA is shown, and the CDR3 is as TCRdb lists it. Distinct nucleotide sequences in the sample also encode this CDR3. The chain recombines TRBV28 with TRBJ1-1. The CDR3 is 14 residues long, ends included. Germline CDR1 reads MDHEN; CDR2 reads SYDVKM. CDR3: CASSSSGLNTEAFF.

This chain joins TRBV29-1 and TRBJ2-5; a possible D gene is TRBD2 (5 bases). The CDR3 is 12 amino acids. V lost 7 bases and J 4 bases, leaving 13 bases between the germline ends. Germline-derived CDR1 and CDR2 are SQVTM and ANQGSEA. The CDR3 reads CSAQAGVETQYF. As DNA, the CDR3 is TGCAGCGCCCAGGCGGGCGTAGAGACCCAGTACTTC.

In the case of this clone: Within the sample, other DNA sequences also encode this same CDR3. V and J are TRBV28 and TRBJ2-6; tentatively, D is TRBD2 (6 bases). The ends were cut back, 3 bases at V and 1 base at J, with 13 bases in the middle. CDR1 is MDHEN, CDR2 SYDVKM, per germline. This CDR3 has 17 amino acids. CDR3 DNA sequence: TGTGCCAGCAGTTTTCGGAGGGGACGGTCTGGGGCCAACGTCCTGACTTTC. This sequence encodes CASSFRRGRSGANVLTF.

Worth noting for this clone: The same CDR3 also results from other DNA sequences found in this sample. The CDR3, as DNA: TGCGCCAGCAGCCCGGACGGTAGCTCCTACAATGAGCAGTTCTTC. Translating it yields CASSPDGSSYNEQFF. The chain employs TRBV5-1 and TRBJ2-1, with D unclear. This CDR3 is built from 15 residues. V was pared by 4 bases and J by 0 bases, with 11 bases between. CDR1 and CDR2 from the germline V gene are SGHRS and YFSETQ. The full variable domain, with the rest looked up from reference TRBV5-1 and TRBJ2-1, is KAGVTQTPRYLIKTRGQQVTLSCSPISGHRSVSWYQQTPGQGLQFLFEYFSETQRNKGNFPGRFSGRQFSNSRSEMNVSTLELGDSALYLCASSPDGSSYNEQFFGPGTRLTVL.

The chain has TRBV28 and TRBJ2-1; unclear D gene. The germline V gene encodes CDR1 MDHEN and CDR2 SYDVKM. Trimming shortened V by 5 bases and J by 0 bases, and 11 bases separated the two germline ends. This CDR3 is built from 15 residues. The CDR3 DNA reads as TGTGCCAGCAGTCCCCCCTCCAACTCCTACAATGAGCAGTTCTTC. It yields the protein CASSPPSNSYNEQFF.

The V and J genes are TRBV5-1 and TRBJ2-7; maybe TRBD1 (5 bases). With 4 bases removed from V and 2 bases from J, the gap between germline ends came to 10 bases. The germline V gene encodes CDR1 SGHRS and CDR2 YFSETQ. CDR3 length: 13 amino acids. In DNA, the CDR3 is TGCGCCAGCAGCCCCCCGGACACCTACGAGCAGTACTTC. Its protein is CASSPPDTYEQYF.

The chain carries TRBV27 and TRBJ2-1; tentatively, D is TRBD2 (6 bases). The V and J ends lost 2 bases and 6 bases respectively, with 20 bases between them. This CDR3 spans 17 amino acids. From germline, CDR1 is MNHEY and CDR2 SMNVEV (reference sequence). In DNA form, the CDR3 reads TGTGCCAGCAGTTTAAACCCGACTAGGAGAAGGATCAATGAGCAGTTCTTC. Its protein is CASSLNPTRRRINEQFF.

A note on this clone: This specimen includes other DNA sequences encoding the same CDR3. The J gene is TRBJ2-2, the V gene TRBV28, with a weak D call TRBD1 (5 bases). In germline, CDR1 is MDHEN, CDR2 SYDVKM. CDR3 length equals 16 residues. V lost 2 bases and J lost 0, with 10 bases in between. The CDR3, as DNA: TGTGCCAGCAGTTTAGGTGACAGCGCGAACACCGGGGAGCTGTTTTTT. Its translation is CASSLGDSANTGELFF.

The rearrangement uses TRBV6-6 and TRBJ2-1; TRBD1 aligns across 11 bases. Trimming removed 0 bases from V and 3 bases from J; junction bases left unmatched: 1. The CDR3 is 16 residues long. Germline CDR1 MNHNY, CDR2 SVGAGI (reference sequence). For the CDR3, the DNA is TGTGCCAGCAGTTACTCCGGGACAGGGGGCTACAATGAGCAGTTCTTC. It codes for CASSYSGTGGYNEQFF.

The CDR3 DNA sequence: TGCGCCAGCACCTGGGGCAACAGCCTCCAAGAGACCCAGTACTTC. Translating gives CASTWGNSLQETQYF. The chain is built from TRBV5-1 and TRBJ2-5; D is possibly TRBD1 (5 bases). CDR3 size: 15 residues. V was pared by 6 bases and J by 1 base, with 16 bases between. CDR1 SGHRS and CDR2 YFSETQ come from the germline V gene.